This T cell receptor (beta chain) was retrieved from a study of a mutant IDH1 vaccine in newly diagnosed glioma. The wider study: Receipt of radiotherapy, temozolomide, or both preceded the study, and most received both.

This clone was counted only a few times. The target antigen is unknown. As for time point: week 35, safety follow-up. Each dose delivered 300 ug of mutant IDH1 20-mer peptide subcutaneously with imiquimod. Each donor presented with a new WHO grade 3 or 4 astrocytoma that tested IDH1-mutant and showed ATRX loss. The CDR3 has 13 residues. J was trimmed by 4 bases and V by 7 bases; bases with no gene match: 2. In germline, CDR1 is SNHLY, CDR2 FYNNEI. TCRdb keeps only in-frame clones here, not all; method: immunoSEQ multiplex PCR. The sample lists approximately 30,000 clones; around 77% were seen once. The sequencing here drew on PBMCs, taken from a glioma patient whose treatment included an IDH1 peptide vaccine. This chain links TRBV2 with TRBJ2-5; 11 bases are shared with TRBD2. This clonotype originated in a woman in her 30s with glioma. Some clones in this sample may be carry-over from other donors' samples. The CDR3 bases are TGTGCCAGCATAGCGGGAGGGGGAGAGACCCAGTACTTC. Translated: CASIAGGGETQYF.